Below, 19 T cell receptor beta chains from the same sample are listed, as sequenced in a study of T cell responses to AZD1222 COVID-19 vaccine. TCRdb keeps only in-frame clones here, not all; method: immunoSEQ multiplex PCR. The sample has about 72,000 clones; about 88% are singletons. Sequenced here: peripheral blood, sampled 28 days after the second AZD1222 dose. All receptors come from an adult who received the AZD1222 COVID-19 vaccine.

This clone has more than one count but fewer than ten. The genes are TRBV27 and TRBJ1-3, with TRBD1 matching 8 bases. The germline CDR1 and CDR2 sequences are MNHEY and SMNVEV (reference sequence). The CDR3 extends over 16 amino acids. Trimming took 5 bases from V and 3 from J; bases not matched to a gene: 9. CDR3 DNA: TGTGCCAGCAGTCCCACAGGGGGAATTGGTGGAAACACCATATATTTT. It translates to CASSPTGGIGGNTIYF.

This chain connects TRBV6-2 or TRBV6-3 to TRBJ2-3, with 11 bases identical to TRBD2. With 6 bases clipped from V and 4 bases from J, the junction kept 9 bases outside the gene matches. This CDR3 has 16 residues. CDR1 and CDR2 (germline): MNHEY, SVGEGT. The CDR3: CASSPLGLAGSDTQYF. CDR3 DNA sequence: TGTGCCAGCAGCCCCCTTGGACTAGCGGGCTCAGATACGCAGTATTTT.

The rearrangement links TRBV5-1 to TRBJ1-4; TRBD1 matches 10 bases. Trimming took 0 bases from V and 6 from J; bases not matched to a gene: 5. The CDR3 consists of 16 residues. The germline gives CDR1 SGHRS, CDR2 YFSETQ. CDR3 DNA sequence: TGCGCCAGCAGCTTGGGGGACAGGGGAGGGGATGAAAAACTGTTTTTT. Its protein is CASSLGDRGGDEKLFF.

The V gene is TRBV29-1, the J gene TRBJ1-1; 9 nucleotides line up with TRBD1. This CDR3 is 12 amino acids long. From germline, CDR1 is SQVTM and CDR2 ANQGSEA. V trimming: 7 bases; J trimming: 4 bases; junction bases outside the gene matches: 4. The chain's CDR3 is CSATGGGTEAFF. CDR3 nucleotide sequence: TGCAGCGCCACAGGGGGCGGCACTGAAGCTTTCTTT.

The J gene is TRBJ2-1, the V gene TRBV7-9; 9 bases match TRBD1. The CDR3 consists of 14 residues. The ends lost 5 bases at V and 7 bases at J; junction bases unmatched: 6. The germline V gene has CDR1 SEHNR and CDR2 FQNEAQ (reference sequence). DNA of the CDR3: TGTGCCAGCAGCGGGGCGACAGGGGGGAATGAGCAGTTCTTC. This sequence encodes CASSGATGGNEQFF.

The rearrangement joins TRBV6-5 to TRBJ2-5; TRBD2 matches at 9 bases. The CDR3 covers 16 residues. Trimming removed 3 bases from V and 4 bases from J; junction bases left unmatched: 9. Germline V gives CDR1 MNHEY, CDR2 SVGAGI. CDR3 sequence (DNA): TGTGCCAGCAGTTATTCTAGCGGGATGAGGGGAGAGACCCAGTACTTC. This codes for CASSYSSGMRGETQYF.

The chain's CDR3 is CASSPPGTSGNEQFF. CDR3 coding DNA: TGTGCCAGCAGCCCCCCTGGGACTAGCGGCAATGAGCAGTTCTTC. The V gene is TRBV11-3, the J gene TRBJ2-1; 11 positions agree with TRBD2. V shed 5 bases and J 6 bases; nucleotides not matched to a gene: 6. The V gene's germline CDR1 is SGHNT and CDR2 YENEEA. CDR3 length equals 15 residues.

The chain has TRBV30 and TRBJ2-2, with D possibly being TRBD2 (6 bases). Germline CDR1 is GTSNPN and CDR2 is SVGIG (reference sequence). V was clipped by 4 bases and J by 5 bases, with 14 bases between them. The CDR3 is 14 residues long. The CDR3 sequence is CAWKRLAITGELFF. The DNA of the CDR3 is TGTGCCTGGAAGAGGCTAGCGATTACCGGGGAGCTGTTTTTT.

The CDR3 nucleotides are TGTGCCAGCAGCGTTGGGCCGCACTTAGCCAAAAACATTCAGTACTTC. It is translated as CASSVGPHLAKNIQYF. This rearrangement joins TRBV9 to TRBJ2-4; no reliable D call. Germline CDR1 is SGDLS and CDR2 is YYNGEE. V gave up 2 bases and J gave up 0 bases, with 12 bases separating them. The CDR3 consists of 16 residues.

This clone was observed a handful of times. The chain has TRBV5-1 and TRBJ1-2, with 9 bases lining up with TRBD1. Germline V gene sequence: CDR1 SGHRS, CDR2 YFSETQ. V was clipped by 7 bases and J by 2 bases; unmatched bases: 9. The CDR3 length is 15 residues. The CDR3 spells CASELSGQGNYGYTF. The CDR3 DNA is TGCGCCAGCGAACTGTCCGGACAGGGGAACTATGGCTACACCTTC.

The gene calls are TRBV10-1 and TRBJ2-7; D gene unclear. There are 11 residues in the CDR3. Between the trimmed V and J ends, which lost 10 bases and 7 bases, there was a span of 14 bases. Germline V gene data show CDR1 as WNHNN and CDR2 as SYGVQD (reference sequence). CDR3: CATPEVGEQYF. The CDR3 DNA is TGCGCCACCCCCGAGGTTGGGGAGCAGTACTTC.

The chain joins TRBV6-6 to TRBJ2-2; TRBD1 or TRBD2 may be the D gene (5 bases each). The CDR3 has 17 residues. Trimming cost V 5 bases and J 7 bases, with 23 bases left between them. Germline CDR1 reads MNHNY; CDR2 reads SVGAGI (reference sequence). CDR3 in amino acids: CASSPPLSGPRSGELFF. The CDR3, as DNA: TGTGCCAGCAGTCCCCCATTATCGGGACCTAGGAGCGGGGAGCTGTTTTTT.

This chain links TRBV7-8 with TRBJ1-5; 7 bases line up with TRBD1. V shed 5 bases, J shed 5 bases, and the junction held 9 bases outside the gene matches. This CDR3 has 15 residues. Germline V gene sequence: CDR1 SGHVS, CDR2 FQNEAQ. The CDR3 protein is CASSLMGTDYQPQHF. The DNA for the CDR3 is TGTGCCAGCAGCCTTATGGGGACAGATTATCAGCCCCAGCATTTT.

This CDR3 reads CTAGVEEQYF. The CDR3 DNA sequence: TGCACAGCGGGAGTGGAAGAGCAGTACTTC. The V call is TRBV20-1, the J call TRBJ2-7, with 8 bases identical to TRBD2. CDR1 is DFQATT, CDR2 SNEGSKA, per germline (reference sequence). The CDR3 is made up of 10 amino acids.

The chain employs TRBV27 and TRBJ2-6, with D hard to call. With 3 bases removed from V and 0 bases from J, the gap between germline ends came to 15 bases. In germline, CDR1 is MNHEY, CDR2 SMNVEV (reference sequence). The CDR3 contains 18 residues. The CDR3 here is CASSFRTLSLSGANVLTF. CDR3 bases: TGTGCCAGCAGTTTTCGGACGCTTAGCCTCTCTGGGGCCAACGTCCTGACTTTC.

This clone was seen just once. J is TRBJ2-5 and V is TRBV5-5, with no clear D. CDR3 length equals 16 residues. Per germline, CDR1 SGHKS and CDR2 YYEKEE (reference sequence). The V end was cut by 4 bases, the J end by 3 bases, with 19 bases between. DNA for the CDR3: TGTGCCAGCAGCAAAGAACGGGCCACTTGGGAAGAGACCCAGTACTTC. This translates into CASSKERATWEETQYF. Full variable domain (outside the CDR3, taken from reference TRBV5-5 and TRBJ2-5): DAGVTQSPTHLIKTRGQQVTLRCSPISGHKSVSWYQQVLGQGPQFIFQYYEKEERGRGNFPDRFSARQFPNYSSELNVNALLLGDSALYLCASSKERATWEETQYFGPGTRLLVL.

This chain uses TRBV11-3 with TRBJ2-1, with TRBD2 matching over 11 bases. Germline V lookup: CDR1 SGHNT, CDR2 YENEEA. The CDR3 loop spans 20 amino acids. The junction had 18 bases not matched to a gene; V was cut back by 4 bases and J by 4 bases. The CDR3 bases are TGTGCCAGCAGCTCCGGGGGAGGGAGAGTAGCGGGAGGGTTTTACAATGAGCAGTTCTTC. Its translation: CASSSGGGRVAGGFYNEQFF.

The J gene is TRBJ2-1, the V gene TRBV29-1; D call uncertain. The germline gives CDR1 SQVTM, CDR2 ANQGSEA. The CDR3 has 9 residues. Trimming removed 4 bases from V and 9 bases from J, with 4 bases in between. The CDR3 sequence is CSVGSEQFF. DNA of the CDR3: TGCAGCGTTGGGAGTGAGCAGTTCTTC.

This clone is a singleton in its sample. The J gene is TRBJ2-1, the V gene TRBV5-8; D gene ambiguous. Germline V lookup: CDR1 SGHTS, CDR2 YDEGEE. The CDR3 totals 15 residues. Deletions cut 2 bases from V and 0 bases from J, with 9 bases between. This CDR3 reads CASSLRAVSYNEQFF. CDR3 DNA sequence: TGTGCCAGCAGCTTAAGGGCGGTCTCCTACAATGAGCAGTTCTTC.